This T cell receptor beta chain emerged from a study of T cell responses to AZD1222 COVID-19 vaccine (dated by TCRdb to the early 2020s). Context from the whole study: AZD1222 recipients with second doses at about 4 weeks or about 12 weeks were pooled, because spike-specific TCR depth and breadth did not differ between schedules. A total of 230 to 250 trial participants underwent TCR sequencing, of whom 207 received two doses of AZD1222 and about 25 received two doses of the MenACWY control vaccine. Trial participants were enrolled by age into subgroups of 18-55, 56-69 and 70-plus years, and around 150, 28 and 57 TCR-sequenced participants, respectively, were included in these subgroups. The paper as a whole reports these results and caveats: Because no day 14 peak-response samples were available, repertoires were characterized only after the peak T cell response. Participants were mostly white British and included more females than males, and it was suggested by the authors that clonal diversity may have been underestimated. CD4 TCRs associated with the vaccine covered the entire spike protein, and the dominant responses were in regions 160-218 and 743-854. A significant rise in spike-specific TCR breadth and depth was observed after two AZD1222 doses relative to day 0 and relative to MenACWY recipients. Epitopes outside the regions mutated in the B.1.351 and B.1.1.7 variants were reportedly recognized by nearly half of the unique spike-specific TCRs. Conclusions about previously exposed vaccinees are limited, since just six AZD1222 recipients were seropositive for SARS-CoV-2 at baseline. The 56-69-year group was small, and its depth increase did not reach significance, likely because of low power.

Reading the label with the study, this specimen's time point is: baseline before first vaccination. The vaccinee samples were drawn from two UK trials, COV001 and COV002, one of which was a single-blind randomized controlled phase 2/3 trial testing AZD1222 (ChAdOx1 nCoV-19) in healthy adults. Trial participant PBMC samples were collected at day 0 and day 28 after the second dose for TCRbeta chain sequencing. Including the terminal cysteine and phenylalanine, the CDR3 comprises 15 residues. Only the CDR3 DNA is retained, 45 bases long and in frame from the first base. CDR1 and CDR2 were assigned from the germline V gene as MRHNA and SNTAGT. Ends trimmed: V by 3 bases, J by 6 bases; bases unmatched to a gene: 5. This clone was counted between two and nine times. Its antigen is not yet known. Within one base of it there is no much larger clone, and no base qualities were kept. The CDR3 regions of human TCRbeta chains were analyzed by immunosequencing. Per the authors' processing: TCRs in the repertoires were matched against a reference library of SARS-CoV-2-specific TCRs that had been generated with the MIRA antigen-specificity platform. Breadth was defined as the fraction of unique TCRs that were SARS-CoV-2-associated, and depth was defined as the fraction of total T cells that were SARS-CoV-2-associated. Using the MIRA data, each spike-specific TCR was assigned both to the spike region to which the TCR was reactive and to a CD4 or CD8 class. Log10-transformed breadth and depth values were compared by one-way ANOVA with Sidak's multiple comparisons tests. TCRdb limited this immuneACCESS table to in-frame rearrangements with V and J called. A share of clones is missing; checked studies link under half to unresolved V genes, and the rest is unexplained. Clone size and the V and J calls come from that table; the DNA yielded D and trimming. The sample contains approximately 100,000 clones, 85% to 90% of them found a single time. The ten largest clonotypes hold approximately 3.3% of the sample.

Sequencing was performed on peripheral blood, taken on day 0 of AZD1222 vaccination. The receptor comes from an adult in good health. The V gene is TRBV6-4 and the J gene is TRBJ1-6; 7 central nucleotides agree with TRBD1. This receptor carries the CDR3 CASSERGDSNSPLHF. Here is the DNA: TGTGCCAGCAGTGAGCGGGGGGACAGTAATTCACCCCTCCACTTT.